This T cell receptor (beta chain) emerged from a study of T-cell reconstitution after alpha-beta-depleted transplantation in children. Per the germline V gene, CDR1 is DFQATT and CDR2 is SNEGSKA (reference sequence). The CDR3 loop spans 15 amino acids. Trimming at V came to 2 bases and at J to 5 bases, leaving 10 bases not matched to a gene. The sample holds a few counts of this clonotype. Unique molecular identifiers were incorporated during preparation of the TCRbeta library. TCRdb fed the PCR reads into MiXCR, producing one record per CDR3 protein. This table holds around 530,000 distinct CDR3 sequences, approximately 30% found once.

The sequence derives from a human donor who donated a stem cell graft to a child with aplastic anemia. V is TRBV20-1 and J is TRBJ1-1; TRBD1 matches at 8 bases. The starting material was PBMCs from the stem cell graft donor, obtained from the stem cell graft. Here the CDR3 reads CSARRAQGAGTEAFF. CDR3 nucleotide sequence: TGCAGTGCTAGAAGGGCGCAGGGGGCAGGGACTGAAGCTTTCTTT.